This is a list of T cell receptor beta chains from one sample in a study of blood T cell repertoires in COVID-19. TCRdb's table, derived via immunoSEQ multiplex PCR, lists solely in-frame clones and lacks some. The sample holds approximately 210,000 clones, around 84% seen once. Source material: peripheral blood. All receptors derive from a man in his thirties or forties with active or convalescent COVID-19. CDR3s include the opening cysteine and the closing phenylalanine or tryptophan. D genes are given only for firm matches. Clone size, where shown, is once, few, many, or a class for clones that have expanded.

v_call	j_call	clone_size	d_call	cdr3_nt	cdr3_aa
TRBV7-3	TRBJ2-3	-	TRBD2	TGTGCCAGCAGCCCAGCTAGCGGGAGCACAGATACGCAGTATTTT	CASSPASGSTDTQYF
TRBV6-5	TRBJ1-2	-	-	TGTGCCAGCAGTTTAGGATGGGGGGACTATGGCTACACCTTC	CASSLGWGDYGYTF
TRBV2	TRBJ1-1	-	-	TGTGCCAGCAGTCCGGGGCGGGGCGCTGAAGCTTTCTTT	CASSPGRGAEAFF
TRBV7-3	TRBJ2-7	-	TRBD1	TGTGCCAGCAGCGCCTACAGGGGGTCCTACGAGCAGTACTTC	CASSAYRGSYEQYF
TRBV19	TRBJ2-1	once	TRBD2	TGTGCCAGTAGTATTGGGGCTAGCGGGAGGTTGGACAATGAGCAGTTCTTC	CASSIGASGRLDNEQFF
TRBV7-7	TRBJ1-5	-	TRBD1	TGTGCTAGCAGCTTACGACAGGGGGCAAATCAGCCCCAGCATTTT	CASSLRQGANQPQHF
TRBV5-1	TRBJ1-6	-	-	TGCGCCAGCAGCCCCACCGGTGATAATTCACCCCTCCACTTT	CASSPTGDNSPLHF
TRBV19	TRBJ1-1	-	-	TGTGCCAGTGGGAGTCCCGCAATTCCATTGAACACTGAAGCTTTCTTT	CASGSPAIPLNTEAFF
TRBV7-2	TRBJ2-1	-	TRBD2	TGTGCCAGCACCGTAATGACACCGGGGGGGCTCAATGAGCAGTTCTTC	CASTVMTPGGLNEQFF
TRBV6-2/TRBV6-3	TRBJ1-4	-	-	TGTGCCAGCAGTTACTCGATAAGGTCCACCGGGGATGAAAAACTGTTTTTT	CASSYSIRSTGDEKLFF
TRBV7-8	TRBJ2-1	-	TRBD2	TGTGCCAGCAGCCCCGGGGGGACTAGCGGCAATGAGCAGTTCTTC	CASSPGGTSGNEQFF
TRBV7-7	TRBJ2-5	-	TRBD2	TGTGCCAGCAGACACCCTAGCGGGGGGCCCCCTGACTTC	CASRHPSGGPPDF
TRBV29-1	TRBJ2-3	-	-	TGCAGCGCCAAACGCGGGCCAGTCCGTTCGACCTCTTCTCCGTACTCAGATACGCAGTATTTT	CSAKRGPVRSTSSPYSDTQYF
TRBV11-2	TRBJ1-2	-	-	TGTGCCAGCACCCCCGGGGGGGGCTATGGCTACACCTTC	CASTPGGGYGYTF
TRBV7-2	TRBJ1-5	-	TRBD1	TGTGCCAGCAGCCCCAGGACGACAGGGCTTAGCAATCAGCCCCAGCATTTT	CASSPRTTGLSNQPQHF
TRBV6-5	TRBJ2-6	-	-	TGTGCCAGCAGTTACAACAGGGCTGGGGCCAACGTCCTGACTTTC	CASSYNRAGANVLTF
TRBV9	TRBJ2-7	-	TRBD2	TGTGCCAGCAGCGTAGGTAGCGGGGGAACCTACGAGCAGTACTTC	CASSVGSGGTYEQYF
TRBV5-1	TRBJ1-5	once	-	TGCGCCAGCAGCTTGACAGGGCACCCGCCCCAGCATTTT	CASSLTGHPPQHF
TRBV28	TRBJ2-4	-	TRBD2	TGTGCCAGCAGCCCGGCCCTAGCGGGGGTCAAAAACATTCAGTACTTC	CASSPALAGVKNIQYF
TRBV11-2	TRBJ2-7	-	-	TGTGCCAGCAGCTTAGATCCGCCCTCGCAGGGCAACGAGCAGTACTTC	CASSLDPPSQGNEQYF
TRBV12-3/TRBV12-4	TRBJ1-2	-	-	TGTGCCAGCAGTTTGGGCAGTTACTATGGCTACACCTTC	CASSLGSYYGYTF
TRBV7-2	TRBJ2-3	-	TRBD2	TGTGCCAGCAGCTTAGCGGCTAGCGGGGGGGCAGATACGCAGTATTTT	CASSLAASGGADTQYF
TRBV5-1	TRBJ2-7	-	-	TGCGCCAGCAGCCCCGGGATTGGGAGCTCCTACGAGCAGTACTTC	CASSPGIGSSYEQYF
TRBV7-2	TRBJ2-5	-	-	TGTGCCAGCAGCTCTAGGAAGGAAGAGACCCAGTACTTC	CASSSRKEETQYF
TRBV5-8	TRBJ2-3	-	-	TGTGCCAGCAGCCATTACCTAGGCTTGAACACAGATACGCAGTATTTT	CASSHYLGLNTDTQYF
TRBV7-2	TRBJ2-2	-	-	TGTGCCAGCAGCCCCCAGTCGCCGGGAGTCGTAACCGGGGAGCTGTTTTTT	CASSPQSPGVVTGELFF
TRBV6-2/TRBV6-3	TRBJ2-3	-	TRBD1	TGTGCCAGCAGCCGCCGGGACAGGGGGCGAGACTTTACTAGCACAGATACGCAGTATTTT	CASSRRDRGRDFTSTDTQYF